This T cell receptor beta chain was captured by sequencing in a study of blood T cells in healthy people across ages. The sample holds a few counts of this clonotype. With 0 bases removed from V and 3 bases from J, the gap between germline ends came to 15 bases. The CDR3 has 17 amino acids. Germline V CDR1 and CDR2: LGHNA, YSLEER. Then a second PCR, running roughly 7 to 11 cycles, was carried out with a sample-barcoded 5' primer and a J-beta primer mix. CDR3-containing paired-end reads numbered at least 2.5 million in each sample. A single record per CDR3 protein comes from TCRdb applying MiXCR to the 5' RACE reads. The data show 1.5 million to 2 million distinct CDR3 sequences, with approximately 28% seen just once and around 7.7% held by the top ten. The study drew donors from healthy Caucasian individuals in Russia aged about 6 to 95. The draw of peripheral blood yielded about 9.4 milliliters from each donor. The amount of total RNA extracted per sample was at least 5 micrograms.

Material: blood. The chain recombines TRBV4-3 with TRBJ2-1; D is perhaps TRBD2 (6 bases). The clonotype was recovered from a woman younger than 45 in good health. CDR3 nucleotide sequence: TGCGCCAGCAGCCAAGATGGGGGGACTTACTTCTACAATGAGCAGTTCTTC. This sequence encodes CASSQDGGTYFYNEQFF.